These 28 T cell receptor beta chains were all obtained from the same sample, sequenced in a study of shared clonotypes between healthy human individuals. The naive CD8 subset, CD45RO-negative cells positively selected for CCR7, excluded terminally differentiated effector memory CD45RA+ cells. The assay was immunoSEQ multiplex PCR, and TCRdb's table has in-frame clones only and misses some. The sample has roughly 2 million clones; about 95% are singletons. Sample: naive CD8+ T cells sorted from blood. These receptors originate from a man aged 18 to 29 in good health.

The V and J genes are TRBV6-4 and TRBJ2-1, with D uncertain. V lost 2 bases and J lost 0, with 11 bases in between. Germline V CDR1 and CDR2: MRHNA, SNTAGT. CDR3 length equals 16 residues. Here the CDR3 reads CASSDQAWVSYNEQFF. The CDR3 DNA follows: TGTGCCAGCAGTGACCAGGCTTGGGTCTCCTACAATGAGCAGTTCTTC.

This clone was recorded a few times. This same CDR3 is encoded by further DNA sequences in the sample. The chain is built from TRBV9 and TRBJ2-1; unclear D gene. Germline CDR1 and CDR2: SGDLS and YYNGEE. The CDR3 loop spans 13 amino acids. Trimming took 2 bases from V and 4 from J, leaving 7 bases between them. The CDR3 nucleotides read TGTGCCAGCAGCGTGGGTACTTACAATGAGCAGTTCTTC. This translates into CASSVGTYNEQFF. Full variable domain (remainder filled in from reference TRBV9 and TRBJ2-1): DSGVTQTPKHLITATGQRVTLRCSPRSGDLSVYWYQQSLDQGLQFLIQYYNGEERAKGNILERFSAQQFPDLHSELNLSSLELGDSALYFCASSVGTYNEQFFGPGTRLTVL.

The rearrangement uses TRBV25-1 and TRBJ1-4; D gene ambiguous. The CDR3 covers 15 residues. Germline-derived CDR1 and CDR2 are MGHDK and SYGVNS. The V gene lost 3 bases and the J gene lost 4 bases, with 12 bases spanning the gap. The CDR3 spells CASSDYEPHNEKLFF. The CDR3 coding sequence is TGTGCCAGCAGTGACTATGAGCCCCATAATGAAAAACTGTTTTTT.

The chain employs TRBV2 and TRBJ2-7; the D is unclear. The V gene lost 8 bases and the J gene lost 1 base, with 9 bases spanning the gap. This CDR3 region has 12 residues. Germline assignment: CDR1 SNHLY and CDR2 FYNNEI. DNA of the CDR3: TGTGCCAGCGGGTCCGAATCCTACGAGCAGTACTTC. Encoded protein: CASGSESYEQYF.

This clone was found many times. Distinct nucleotide sequences in the sample also encode this CDR3. V and J are TRBV7-9 and TRBJ1-1; D unresolved. CDR1 SEHNR and CDR2 FQNEAQ come from the germline V gene (reference sequence). Trimming took 0 bases from V and 4 from J, leaving 0 bases between them. This CDR3 region has 11 residues. CDR3 sequence reads: CASSLATEAFF. The DNA of the CDR3 is TGTGCCAGCAGCTTAGCCACTGAAGCTTTCTTT.

The V gene is TRBV6-6, the J gene TRBJ1-4; D is unclear. The length of the CDR3 is 13 residues. CDR1 MNHNY and CDR2 SVGAGI come from the germline V gene (reference sequence). Trimming cost V 11 bases and J 5 bases, with 15 bases left between them. The CDR3 DNA is TGTGCCGCTCAGCAGGCATTCAATGAAAAACTGTTTTTT. Amino acids: CAAQQAFNEKLFF.

This sequence joins TRBV27 and TRBJ2-7; 8 nucleotides agree with TRBD1. V lost 5 bases and J lost 6; bases outside the gene matches: 9. The CDR3 contains 14 residues. Germline V lookup: CDR1 MNHEY, CDR2 SMNVEV (reference sequence). CDR3 nucleotide sequence: TGTGCCAGCAGTCCCCAGGGGGCGCGGATCGAGCAGTACTTC. Encoded protein: CASSPQGARIEQYF.

The chain uses TRBV30 and TRBJ2-1, with 7 bases aligning to TRBD2. This CDR3 spans 19 amino acids. Trimming cost V 5 bases and J 0 bases; bases outside gene matches: 19. The germline gives CDR1 GTSNPN, CDR2 SVGIG (reference sequence). CDR3 DNA sequence: TGTGCCTGGGGGGAGGACCCCTCCTATCTAGCGGACTCCTACAATGAGCAGTTCTTC. It translates to CAWGEDPSYLADSYNEQFF.

The rearrangement uses TRBV6-5 and TRBJ1-5, with TRBD1 identical over 7 bases. CDR3 length equals 15 residues. Per the germline V gene, CDR1 is MNHEY and CDR2 is SVGAGI. V shed 5 bases and J 2 bases; nucleotides not matched to a gene: 6. The DNA for the CDR3 is TGTGCCAGCAGTCGACAGGGTTTTGGCAATCAGCCCCAGCATTTT. Translated: CASSRQGFGNQPQHF.

The chain combines TRBV15 with TRBJ2-7; 7 bases match TRBD2. V trimming: 0 bases; J trimming: 9 bases; junction bases outside the gene matches: 14. CDR3 size: 16 residues. Germline V CDR1 and CDR2: LNHNV, YYDKDF (reference sequence). The CDR3 spells CATSRDGEGPTTGQYF. The CDR3 region has the DNA TGTGCCACCAGCAGAGATGGGGAGGGACCCACTACCGGGCAGTACTTC. The whole variable domain, filled in from reference TRBV15 and TRBJ2-7, reads DAMVIQNPRYQVTQFGKPVTLSCSQTLNHNVMYWYQQKSSQAPKLLFHYYDKDFNNEADTPDNFQSRRPNTSFCFLDIRSPGLGDTAMYLCATSRDGEGPTTGQYFGPGTRLTVT.

The chain combines TRBV19 with TRBJ2-1; D ambiguous. In germline, CDR1 is LNHDA, CDR2 SQIVND (reference sequence). The CDR3 length is 12 residues. With 5 bases removed from V and 3 bases from J, the gap between germline ends came to 5 bases. The CDR3 protein is CASSRDYNEQFF. CDR3 in DNA: TGTGCCAGTAGTCGCGACTACAATGAGCAGTTCTTC.

The genes are TRBV9 and TRBJ1-2; D remains ambiguous. Germline V gives CDR1 SGDLS, CDR2 YYNGEE. The ends were cut back, 4 bases at V and 6 bases at J, with 13 bases in the middle. The CDR3 covers 13 residues. CDR3 DNA: TGTGCCAGCAGCCCGATTCCAGTTGATGGCTACACCTTC. Translated: CASSPIPVDGYTF.

The chain links TRBV28 to TRBJ2-5, with D perhaps being TRBD1 or TRBD2 (6 bases each). The CDR3 sequence is 14 residues long. Germline V gene data show CDR1 as MDHEN and CDR2 as SYDVKM. With 7 bases removed from V and 6 bases from J, the gap between germline ends came to 18 bases. CDR3 coding DNA: TGTGCCAGCACCCTTACCGGGGGCACCCAGACCCAGTACTTC. It is translated as CASTLTGGTQTQYF.

The chain has TRBV28 and TRBJ2-7, with D maybe TRBD2 (5 bases). This CDR3 has 14 amino acids. CDR1 is MDHEN, CDR2 SYDVKM, per germline. V shed 1 base and J shed 6 bases, with 13 bases lying between them. The CDR3 region has the DNA TGTGCCAGCAGTTTATTCGATGAGGGTGCCGAGCAGTACTTC. This translates into CASSLFDEGAEQYF.

V gene TRBV18 combines with J gene TRBJ1-1; TRBD1 might be the D (5 bases). In germline, CDR1 is KGHSH, CDR2 LQKENI. The CDR3 consists of 13 residues. Trimming left V 3 bases short and J 3 bases short, with 8 bases between. The CDR3 loop reads CASSPGAYTEAFF. As DNA, the CDR3 is TGTGCCAGCTCACCCGGGGCTTACACTGAAGCTTTCTTT.

Only one count was recorded for this clone. The identical CDR3 is also encoded by other nucleotide sequences in the sample. The chain joins TRBV6-5 to TRBJ1-2; the D is unclear. Trimming left V 0 bases short and J 5 bases short, with 7 bases between. CDR3 length: 13 amino acids. Per germline, CDR1 MNHEY and CDR2 SVGAGI. CDR3 bases: TGTGCCAGCAGTTACTCTGGCAGTTATGGCTACACCTTC. Translation gives CASSYSGSYGYTF.

The gene calls are TRBV15 and TRBJ2-7; D perhaps matches TRBD2 (6 bases). V shed 8 bases and J shed 6 bases, with 17 bases lying between them. The CDR3 spans 13 residues. Looked up from germline, CDR1 is LNHNV and CDR2 is YYDKDF (reference sequence). The CDR3 loop is CATGEGGGSEQYF. The CDR3 DNA follows: TGTGCCACCGGCGAGGGAGGAGGATCCGAGCAGTACTTC.

The chain combines TRBV30 with TRBJ2-2; D unclear. The CDR3 runs to 14 residues. Trimming shortened V by 4 bases and J by 0 bases, and 9 bases separated the two germline ends. CDR1 and CDR2 (germline): GTSNPN, SVGIG (reference sequence). Here the CDR3 reads CAWNHGTNTGELFF. DNA of the CDR3: TGTGCCTGGAACCACGGAACGAACACCGGGGAGCTGTTTTTT.

This clone was counted once. The chain links TRBV7-2 to TRBJ2-3, with D possibly being TRBD2 (5 bases). Germline CDR1 is SGHTA and CDR2 is FQGNSA. Trimming stripped 1 base from V and 0 bases from J, with 11 bases between. The CDR3 has 16 amino acids. CDR3 protein: CASSLGSGMSTDTQYF. As DNA, the CDR3 is TGTGCCAGCAGCTTAGGTTCGGGGATGAGCACAGATACGCAGTATTTT.

The chain's CDR3 is CSVERRGSVYEQYF. CDR3 in DNA: TGCAGCGTTGAAAGGAGGGGATCTGTCTACGAGCAGTACTTC. V gene TRBV29-1 combines with J gene TRBJ2-7; the D gene is possibly TRBD2 (6 bases). Germline CDR1 SQVTM, CDR2 ANQGSEA. Trimming took 2 bases from V and 3 from J, leaving 14 bases between them. The CDR3 has 14 residues.

The chain employs TRBV6-5 and TRBJ2-1; a possible D gene is TRBD1 (5 bases). Germline V gives CDR1 MNHEY, CDR2 SVGAGI. Between the trimmed V and J ends, which lost 0 bases and 3 bases, there was a span of 12 bases. This CDR3 has 16 residues. The CDR3 protein is CASSYSLGQVYNEQFF. In nucleotides, the CDR3 is TGTGCCAGCAGTTACTCCTTGGGGCAGGTCTACAATGAGCAGTTCTTC.

The rearrangement joins TRBV9 to TRBJ1-4; 8 bases map to TRBD1. Germline V CDR1 and CDR2: SGDLS, YYNGEE. Unmatched junction bases numbered 12, after V lost 4 bases and J lost 7 bases. This CDR3 has 16 amino acids. The CDR3 DNA reads as TGTGCCAGCAGCTCAGGGCAGGGGGCTCAAGGTGAAAAACTGTTTTTT. Translated: CASSSGQGAQGEKLFF.

Only one count was recorded for this clone. V usage is TRBV20-1 and J usage is TRBJ2-2, with no clear D. CDR3 length: 11 amino acids. Trimming took off 6 bases at V and 8 bases at J, with 10 bases between the two ends. The germline V gene encodes CDR1 DFQATT and CDR2 SNEGSKA (reference sequence). CDR3 in amino acids: CSADEVGELFF. In nucleotides, the CDR3 is TGCAGTGCCGACGAAGTGGGGGAGCTGTTTTTT.

This clone was seen once. The V and J genes are TRBV5-6 and TRBJ2-7; D might be TRBD1 (5 bases). Germline CDR1 SGHDT, CDR2 YYEEEE. The CDR3 length is 16 residues. The V end lost 2 bases, the J end lost 2 bases, and 17 bases lay between the germline ends. The CDR3 DNA sequence: TGTGCCAGCAGCTTCCCGGACAACTCTCGTGCCTACGAGCAGTACTTC. Amino acids: CASSFPDNSRAYEQYF. Variable domain in full (rest from reference TRBV5-6 and TRBJ2-7): DAGVTQSPTHLIKTRGQQVTLRCSPKSGHDTVSWYQQALGQGPQFIFQYYEEEERQRGNFPDRFSGHQFPNYSSELNVNALLLGDSALYLCASSFPDNSRAYEQYFGPGTRLTVT.

This rearrangement joins TRBV7-8 to TRBJ1-5, with D unresolved. Germline CDR1 and CDR2: SGHVS and FQNEAQ. V shed 0 bases and J shed 3 bases, with 6 bases lying between them. The CDR3 loop spans 14 amino acids. CDR3 in amino acids: CASSLAGNNQPQHF. The CDR3 bases are TGTGCCAGCAGCTTAGCTGGGAACAATCAGCCCCAGCATTTT.

The chain employs TRBV28 and TRBJ1-1, with D perhaps TRBD1 (6 bases). Germline V lookup: CDR1 MDHEN, CDR2 SYDVKM. Trimming shortened V by 5 bases and J by 6 bases, and 10 bases separated the two germline ends. There are 12 residues in the CDR3. DNA of the CDR3: TGTGCCAGCAGTGGACAGTACGCTGAAGCTTTCTTT. Encoded protein: CASSGQYAEAFF.

The V call is TRBV27, the J call TRBJ2-1, with 7 bases aligning to TRBD2. This CDR3 contains 12 residues. Germline V gene sequence: CDR1 MNHEY, CDR2 SMNVEV (reference sequence). Trimming at V came to 6 bases and at J to 12 bases, leaving 8 bases not matched to a gene. The CDR3 region is CASSPTGLGQFF. The CDR3 DNA reads TGTGCCAGCAGCCCAACTGGACTAGGGCAGTTCTTC.

As concerns this clone: With a much larger clone just one base away, this may be a read error. V usage is TRBV5-5 and J usage is TRBJ1-2; no firm D call. Germline CDR1 and CDR2: SGHKS and YYEKEE (reference sequence). This CDR3 is 11 amino acids long. The ends were cut back, 2 bases at V and 2 bases at J, with 1 base in the middle. This CDR3 is CASSLNYGYTF. The DNA for the CDR3 is TGTGCCAGCAGCTTAAACTATGGCTACACCTTC.